This T cell receptor (beta chain) originates from a study of blood T cell repertoires in COVID-19. About the study: COVID-19 samples, acute and convalescent, were from the United States, Italy and Spain. Sources were T cells, B-cell-depleted T cells, or PBMCs; the material itself was cDNA or gDNA.

Trimming removed 2 bases from V and 10 bases from J, with 12 bases in between. CDR3 size: 14 residues. CDR1 is SGHAT and CDR2 is FQNNGV in the germline V gene. Authors' processing steps: Reference gene primer amplification gave nucleated cell count estimates. Method: immunoSEQ multiplex PCR; TCRdb's copy keeps in-frame clones and lacks some. The D gene and trimming were derived from the DNA, and the V and J assignments and clone size from that table. The profile covers about 140,000 clones, with around 84% appearing a single time and around 5% taken by the ten largest. The chain couples TRBV11-2 to TRBJ1-6; D gene uncertain. The TCR originated in a human donor in a cohort sampled during active COVID-19. The specimen was peripheral blood. The CDR3 bases are TGTGCCAGCAGCTTACCGGATCTGCGGTCACCCCTCCACTTT. It is translated as CASSLPDLRSPLHF.